This TCR beta chain was identified in a study of CD8+ T cells in alopecia areata. Looking at the study overall: For the treated group, dosing was oral tofacitinib at 5 to 10 mg twice daily. Broader study findings: Scalp data also include sequences from resident alphabeta T cells of normal skin.

This clone came up many times. Its target is not known. The investigators collected lesional scalp punch biopsies and peripheral blood from alopecia areata patients. The CDR3 has 13 residues. The germline V and J ends were trimmed by 2 bases and 0 bases, with 4 bases remaining between them. Germline V gene data show CDR1 as LGHNT and CDR2 as FRNRAP. Reverse transcribed after extraction, RNA yielded cDNA as the sequencing template. Clones were sequenced by immunoSEQ multiplex PCR, and TCRdb holds only the in-frame ones, with some missing. The sample consists of 69,000 or so clones, 55% to 65% of them appearing once.

The genes are TRBV12-5 and TRBJ1-1; D remains ambiguous. The TCR sequence derives from a human donor with alopecia areata. Sequencing used CD8+ T cells sorted from blood, obtained at week 0. Written as DNA, the CDR3 is TGTGCTAGTGGTTTGTCAGTGAACACTGAAGCTTTCTTT. It yields the protein CASGLSVNTEAFF.